This T cell receptor beta chain was profiled in a study of OX40 agonist ivuxolimab in advanced cancers. General study findings and limits: Among the lowest peripheral clonal expansion occurred in 0.1-3.0 mg/kg partial responders.

About this clone itself: Its antigen is as yet unknown.

Method: immunoSEQ multiplex PCR; TCRdb's copy keeps in-frame clones and lacks some. The sample shows under 40,000 clones, roughly nine tenths of them seen only once. This TCR was sampled from an adult with an advanced solid tumor such as melanoma, head and neck, liver or kidney cancer. The source was CD4+ or CD8+ T cells sorted from blood, collected in a trial of the OX40 agonist ivuxolimab.

The CDR3, as DNA: TGTGCCAGTAACTATCGGGGTTCTGCGAATGAGCAGTTCTTC. It codes for CASNYRGSANEQFF. This chain links TRBV19 with TRBJ2-1, with a weak D call TRBD2 (5 bases). V was pared by 7 bases and J by 7 bases, with 17 bases between. The CDR3 spans 14 residues. CDR1 LNHDA and CDR2 SQIVND come from the germline V gene (reference sequence).